Shown below are 5 T cell receptor beta chains from a single sample sequenced in a study of T-cell reconstitution after alpha-beta-depleted transplantation in children. Library preparation (for TCRbeta) was performed with unique molecular identifiers. MiXCR, applied by TCRdb to the PCR reads, yields one record per CDR3 protein. This table has 400,000 to 450,000 distinct CDR3 sequences, 43% appearing once. The sample was PBMCs, taken before TCRalphabeta/CD19-depleted stem cell transplant. The receptors derive from a girl aged 2-10 years with aplastic anemia, due to receive a stem cell transplant.

This chain joins TRBV20-1 and TRBJ2-3; 9 nucleotides align to TRBD2. The CDR3 is made up of 15 amino acids. Germline V lookup: CDR1 DFQATT, CDR2 SNEGSKA (reference sequence). J lost 2 bases, V lost 6 bases, and 9 bases had no gene match. As DNA, the CDR3 is TGCAGTGCCCCCCGGCTAGCGGGGTTCACAGATACGCAGTATTTT. Its protein product is CSAPRLAGFTDTQYF.

This clonotype was seen a handful of times. The genes are TRBV20-1 and TRBJ2-1; 8 bases align to TRBD2. The CDR3 is 14 amino acids. CDR1 DFQATT and CDR2 SNEGSKA come from the germline V gene (reference sequence). CDR3 in amino acids: CSATGGLAYNEQFF. DNA of the CDR3: TGCAGCGCCACGGGAGGGCTGGCCTACAATGAGCAGTTCTTC.

CDR3 sequence: CASSESRDSGTEAFF. DNA for the CDR3: TGTGCCAGCAGTGAGTCTCGGGACAGCGGCACTGAAGCTTTCTTT. The chain links TRBV25-1 to TRBJ1-1; TRBD1 agrees at 7 bases. J gave up 4 bases and V 3 bases, and 8 bases lay outside the gene matches. There are 15 residues in the CDR3. The germline V gene encodes CDR1 MGHDK and CDR2 SYGVNS. Full variable domain (missing parts from reference TRBV25-1 and TRBJ1-1): EADIYQTPRYLVIGTGKKITLECSQTMGHDKMYWYQQDPGMELHLIHYSYGVNSTEKGDLSSESTVSRIRTEHFPLTLESARPSHTSQYLCASSESRDSGTEAFFGQGTRLTVV.

This chain links TRBV25-1 with TRBJ2-2; no reliable D call. CDR1 and CDR2 (germline): MGHDK, SYGVNS. CDR3 length: 11 residues. Trimming removed 10 bases from V and 15 bases from J, with 18 bases in between. CDR3 protein: CAIRDRHAMFF. CDR3 bases: TGTGCCATTAGAGATAGACACGCCATGTTTTTT.

The V and J genes are TRBV20-1 and TRBJ2-3, with a weak D call TRBD2 (6 bases). Germline assignment: CDR1 DFQATT and CDR2 SNEGSKA (reference sequence). V shed 6 bases and J shed 2 bases, with 12 bases lying between them. The CDR3 loop spans 13 amino acids. DNA for the CDR3: TGCAGTGCCACCGGGACTCCCACAGATACGCAGTATTTT. This encodes CSATGTPTDTQYF.